The 17 T cell receptor beta chains presented below share a single source sample, sequenced in a study of T cells after yellow fever vaccination (dated by TCRdb to between 2018 and 2021). Receptor amplification or capture employed 5' RACE. Data came from an Illumina NovaSeq 6000. TCRdb redid the processing of the public reads, applying fastp at Q25 and MiXCR, and retained in-frame beta chains. Every distinct CDR3 protein forms one entry, paired with its most common genes and DNA. This sample has hundreds of thousands of distinct CDR3 sequences in its table, and 7.5% to 9.5% of those were observed once. The ten largest make up approximately 3.3% of the sample. The treatment or condition label here, explained by the study, means: live attenuated yellow fever vaccine strain. This sample comprised CD4+ T cells sorted from PBMCs, obtained 5 days after the yellow fever booster vaccination. These receptors were collected from a man aged 18 to 29 who received the YFV17D yellow fever vaccine.

At least ten counts were recorded for this clonotype. This chain uses TRBV7-2 with TRBJ1-5, with a tentative D call TRBD1 (6 bases). V lost 5 bases to trimming and J lost 5 bases, with 16 bases between them. Per the germline V gene, CDR1 is SGHTA and CDR2 is FQGNSA. The CDR3 is made up of 15 amino acids. CDR3 in amino acids: CASSTNTGQDQPQHF. CDR3 bases: TGTGCCAGCAGCACAAATACAGGGCAAGATCAGCCCCAGCATTTT.

This clonotype was observed a few times. The chain couples TRBV12-3 or TRBV12-4 to TRBJ2-2; D not resolved. The germline V and J ends were trimmed by 7 bases and 1 base, with 10 bases remaining between them. The CDR3 is made up of 14 amino acids. CDR3 sequence reads: CASTLDENTGELFF. The CDR3 nucleotides read TGTGCCAGCACCCTCGACGAGAACACCGGGGAGCTGTTTTTT.

This clonotype was seen more than once but under ten times. The rearrangement joins TRBV5-5 to TRBJ1-6, with 9 nucleotides matching TRBD1. This CDR3 region has 14 residues. The germline gives CDR1 SGHKS, CDR2 YYEKEE (reference sequence). Trimming cost V 4 bases and J 9 bases; bases outside gene matches: 5. The CDR3 DNA reads as TGTGCCAGCAGCCCGGGACAGGGTAGTTCACCCCTCCACTTT. Translating gives CASSPGQGSSPLHF.

This chain joins TRBV7-9 and TRBJ1-1, with D possibly matching TRBD1 (5 bases). Germline lookup yields CDR1 SEHNR and CDR2 FQNEAQ (reference sequence). The CDR3 is 14 residues long. With 0 bases removed from V and 6 bases from J, the gap between germline ends came to 11 bases. The CDR3: CASSLAGTGAEAFF. Written as DNA, the CDR3 is TGTGCCAGCAGCTTAGCAGGGACTGGGGCTGAAGCTTTCTTT.

This clonotype was counted only a few times. The chain is built from TRBV24-1 and TRBJ2-3; 11 bases line up with TRBD1. Unmatched junction bases numbered 7, after V lost 11 bases and J lost 4 bases. Germline lookup yields CDR1 KGHDR and CDR2 SFDVKD. The CDR3 loop spans 14 amino acids. The CDR3 DNA sequence: TGTGCCATAGGGACAGGGGGTAGGTCAGATACGCAGTATTTT. Amino acid sequence: CAIGTGGRSDTQYF.

The sample holds many counts of this clonotype. This rearrangement joins TRBV3-1 to TRBJ2-1, with 9 bases that match TRBD2. V shed 4 bases, J shed 2 bases, and the junction held 3 bases outside the gene matches. This CDR3 has 15 amino acids. The germline gives CDR1 LGHDT, CDR2 YNNKEL (reference sequence). CDR3 amino acids: CASSRLAATYNEQFF. Here the CDR3 DNA reads TGTGCCAGCAGCCGACTAGCGGCAACCTACAATGAGCAGTTCTTC.

V and J are TRBV11-2 and TRBJ2-1; the match to TRBD2 covers 8 bases. The CDR3 is 15 amino acids. Germline V gene data show CDR1 as SGHAT and CDR2 as FQNNGV. V lost 1 base, J lost 3 bases, and 2 bases stayed unmatched. The CDR3 coding sequence is TGTGCCAGCAGCTTAGGGGGGACTAGCTACAATGAGCAGTTCTTC. Its protein is CASSLGGTSYNEQFF.

This clonotype was seen ten or more times. V gene TRBV18 combines with J gene TRBJ2-7; no clear D gene. V was shortened by 3 bases and J by 7 bases, with 13 bases between the two germline ends. Germline CDR1 is KGHSH and CDR2 is LQKENI. The length of the CDR3 is 13 residues. The CDR3 DNA follows: TGTGCCAGCTCACCTCTCCGTGACGGTGAGCAGTACTTC. Translation gives CASSPLRDGEQYF.

This clonotype was counted ten times or more. The chain recombines TRBV12-3 or TRBV12-4 with TRBJ1-5, with 9 bases identical to TRBD1. The CDR3 is 15 amino acids. Trimming cost V 5 bases and J 6 bases; bases outside gene matches: 8. In nucleotides, the CDR3 is TGTGCCAGCAGTCCATGGACAGGGGAGGGTCAGCCCCAGCATTTT. Its translation: CASSPWTGEGQPQHF.

This clonotype has only a few counts. The chain uses TRBV5-1 and TRBJ2-6; possibly TRBD2 for D (5 bases). V lost 0 bases, J lost 2 bases, and 6 bases lay in between. This CDR3 comprises 15 residues. CDR1 SGHRS and CDR2 YFSETQ come from the germline V gene. CDR3 sequence (DNA): TGCGCCAGCAGCTTGGAGCGGACTGGGGCCAACGTCCTGACTTTC. It codes for CASSLERTGANVLTF.

This clonotype occurred many times. The CDR3: CAISEFQQDTQYF. For the CDR3, the DNA is TGTGCCATCAGTGAGTTTCAGCAAGATACGCAGTATTTT. V usage is TRBV10-3 and J usage is TRBJ2-3, with D uncertain. The V end was cut by 1 base, the J end by 5 bases, with 7 bases between. CDR1 and CDR2 (germline): ENHRY, SYGVKD. The CDR3 loop spans 13 amino acids.

The chain has TRBV12-3 or TRBV12-4 and TRBJ2-3; TRBD2 aligns across 8 bases. Unmatched junction bases numbered 5, after V lost 5 bases and J lost 10 bases. The length of the CDR3 is 12 residues. CDR3 residues: CASSVREGAQYF. The DNA of the CDR3 is TGTGCCAGCAGTGTCCGGGAGGGGGCGCAGTATTTT.

The V gene is TRBV19, the J gene TRBJ1-5; 8 positions match TRBD1. CDR1 is LNHDA and CDR2 is SQIVND in the germline V gene (reference sequence). V lost 11 bases and J lost 1; bases outside the gene matches: 10. The CDR3 runs to 15 residues. The CDR3 DNA sequence: TGTGCCGGATCAGACAGGGGTGGCAGCAATCAGCCCCAGCATTTT. Protein: CAGSDRGGSNQPQHF.

The J gene is TRBJ1-5, the V gene TRBV7-9, with D possibly matching TRBD1 (5 bases). There are 13 residues in the CDR3. Trimming removed 5 bases from V and 7 bases from J, with 12 bases in between. The V gene's germline CDR1 is SEHNR and CDR2 FQNEAQ (reference sequence). The DNA of the CDR3 is TGTGCCAGCAGCCCTGGGGGTAGCCAGCCCCAGCATTTT. Protein product: CASSPGGSQPQHF. Drawing the rest from reference TRBV7-9 and TRBJ1-5, the complete variable domain is DTGVSQNPRHKITKRGQNVTFRCDPISEHNRLYWYRQTLGQGPEFLTYFQNEAQLEKSRLLSDRFSAERPKGSFSTLEIQRTEQGDSAMYLCASSPGGSQPQHFGDGTRLSIL.

The chain has TRBV5-1 and TRBJ1-2; D is unresolved. V was pared by 1 base and J by 0 bases, with 4 bases between. The CDR3 is 13 residues long. The germline CDR1 and CDR2 sequences are SGHRS and YFSETQ. CDR3 loop: CASSLPTNYGYTF. CDR3 nucleotides: TGCGCCAGCAGCTTGCCCACTAACTATGGCTACACCTTC.

Ten or more counts support this clonotype. The V call is TRBV7-6, the J call TRBJ2-2; maybe TRBD2 (5 bases). CDR3 length equals 15 residues. The V end lost 1 base, the J end lost 7 bases, and 13 bases lay between the germline ends. Germline values: CDR1 SGHVS, CDR2 FNYEAQ. In DNA, the CDR3 is TGTGCCAGCAGCTTAGTCCCCACGGAGGACGGGGAGCTGTTTTTT. As protein: CASSLVPTEDGELFF.

The genes are TRBV10-1 and TRBJ2-1; 12 positions agree with TRBD2. Per germline, CDR1 WNHNN and CDR2 SYGVQD (reference sequence). The CDR3 totals 16 residues. V lost 4 bases to trimming and J lost 5 bases; unmatched junction nucleotides: 6. The CDR3 protein is CASSGHLAGGNNEQFF. CDR3 coding DNA: TGCGCCAGCAGTGGCCACCTAGCGGGGGGGAACAATGAGCAGTTCTTC.